These T cell receptor beta chains were read from a single sample in a study of blood T cell repertoires in COVID-19. The protocol was immunoSEQ multiplex PCR, while the TCRdb copy is restricted to in-frame clones and leaves out a portion. The sample holds about 250,000 clones, 70% to 85% seen once. Input material: peripheral blood. The receptors here all came from an elderly man with acute or convalescent COVID-19. Each CDR3 is given with its conserved first and last residue. The order of the fields is V gene, D gene, CDR3 protein. D genes are given only for firm matches.

>TRBV3-1/TRBV3-2|TRBD2
CASSQGGGTYNEQFF
>TRBV28|TRBD1
CASSSRGPVYEQYF
>TRBV27|TRBD1
CASSRRDRATEAFF
>TRBV30|TRBD1
CAWRRGLAGNTIYF
>TRBV2|.
CASSFTPNYGYTF
>TRBV30|.
CAWNKDRYTEAFF
>TRBV6-1|.
CASSEASRGTGELFF
>TRBV18|.
CASSPGRISFATNEKLFF
>TRBV29-1|.
CSVARRSGNEKLFF
>TRBV29-1|.
CSVAGISYEQYF
>TRBV30|TRBD1
CAWSPPRTGSLPNEKLFF
>TRBV21-1|.
CASSKVGDSSYEQYF
>TRBV13|.
CASTLNSYNSPLHF
>TRBV4-2|TRBD1
CASSQDRGTGNQEQFF
>TRBV5-1|.
CASSLGSQGGEQFF
>TRBV19|.
CASSIWGGEQYF